Below, 27 T cell receptor beta chains from the same sample are listed, as sequenced in a study of molecular identifiers for immune sequencing clone quantification. TCRdb reanalysed the PCR reads using MiXCR and keeps one entry per CDR3 protein. The sample contains 490,000 or so distinct CDR3 sequences, about 25% of which appear only once. Sample: naive CD8+ T cells from blood, with Jurkat cell RNA spiked in. This sample's subset: FACS-sorted CD8+CD4-CCR7+CD45RA+ naive T cells. The receptor set was obtained from a human donor in good health. Some libraries in this study had Jurkat cell RNA spiked in.

In its sample, this clonotype was seen a few times. The rearrangement joins TRBV19 to TRBJ2-7; D may be TRBD1 (6 bases). The V gene's germline CDR1 is LNHDA and CDR2 SQIVND (reference sequence). This CDR3 has 10 amino acids. Trimming removed 9 bases at V and 6 bases at J, with 9 bases between. CDR3 sequence (DNA): TGTGCCAGACAGGGAAGCGAGCAGTACTTC. It specifies CARQGSEQYF.

This clonotype was seen a few times. The chain joins TRBV18 to TRBJ1-1; 8 bases are a match to TRBD1. Germline-derived CDR1 and CDR2 are KGHSH and LQKENI. This CDR3 comprises 18 residues. The ends lost 5 bases at V and 2 bases at J; junction bases unmatched: 16. CDR3 region: CASSSIPPTGGINTEAFF. Here the CDR3 DNA reads TGTGCCAGCTCATCCATTCCCCCAACAGGGGGTATTAACACTGAAGCTTTCTTT.

As for this clonotype: Given a much more abundant clone one base away, this may be a read error. The chain employs TRBV15 and TRBJ1-5; D gene ambiguous. The CDR3 contains 15 residues. Germline values: CDR1 LNHNV, CDR2 YYDKDF (reference sequence). V was trimmed by 1 base and J by 0 bases, leaving 7 bases between them. CDR3 region: CATSRGRDSNQPQHF. In DNA, the CDR3 is TGTGCCACCAGCAGAGGACGAGATAGCAATCAGCCCCAGCATTTT.

This clonotype has ten or more counts. The genes are TRBV6-6 and TRBJ1-5, with 7 bases fitting TRBD1. The CDR3 has 14 residues. Trimming removed 8 bases from V and 0 bases from J; junction bases left unmatched: 4. CDR1 is MNHNY, CDR2 SVGAGI, per germline (reference sequence). The CDR3 DNA follows: TGTGCCAGCGCGACAGGGTATAGCAATCAGCCCCAGCATTTT. Protein sequence: CASATGYSNQPQHF.

This clonotype was picked up a small number of times. The rearrangement links TRBV12-5 to TRBJ1-6, with 8 bases matching TRBD1. Germline CDR1 LGHNT, CDR2 FRNRAP. The CDR3 contains 15 residues. V dropped 6 bases and J dropped 6; count of bases not matched to a gene: 7. CDR3 residues: CASGAGQGSNSPLHF. CDR3 in DNA: TGTGCTAGTGGCGCTGGACAGGGCAGTAATTCACCCCTCCACTTT.

Concerning this clonotype: A single base separates this from a much larger clone, so it may be a read error. The rearrangement uses TRBV7-2 and TRBJ2-3, with 12 positions matching TRBD2. This CDR3 has 19 residues. Losses at the gene ends were 5 bases for V and 0 bases for J; bases not matched to a gene: 12. The germline gives CDR1 SGHTA, CDR2 FQGNSA. CDR3 nucleotide sequence: TGTGCCAGCAGCCAGACTAGCGGGGGCTTCGTCCCTAGCACAGATACGCAGTATTTT. The encoded protein is CASSQTSGGFVPSTDTQYF.

This chain connects TRBV27 to TRBJ2-3, with D perhaps matching TRBD2 (5 bases). V dropped 5 bases and J dropped 1 base, with 16 bases sitting between them. From germline, CDR1 is MNHEY and CDR2 SMNVEV (reference sequence). The length of the CDR3 is 16 residues. The CDR3 DNA reads TGTGCCAGCAGTACCCAACTAGTATCTGGCACAGATACGCAGTATTTT. Translated: CASSTQLVSGTDTQYF.

This chain joins TRBV7-9 and TRBJ2-2; 7 bases line up with TRBD1. J lost 2 bases, V lost 5 bases, and 14 bases had no gene match. The germline CDR1 and CDR2 sequences are SEHNR and FQNEAQ (reference sequence). The CDR3 length is 18 residues. CDR3 residues: CASSPPDHRGDNTGELFF. CDR3 in DNA: TGTGCCAGCAGCCCACCAGATCACAGGGGCGACAACACCGGGGAGCTGTTTTTT.

The chain recombines TRBV12-3 or TRBV12-4 with TRBJ1-5, with 11 bases identical to TRBD1. J lost 7 bases, V lost 6 bases, and 8 bases had no gene match. The CDR3 extends over 15 amino acids. The CDR3 reads CASRDGTGGKQPQHF. The CDR3 DNA reads TGTGCCAGCAGGGACGGGACAGGGGGGAAGCAGCCCCAGCATTTT.

The chain couples TRBV4-3 to TRBJ2-1, with D possibly TRBD1 on 6 matching bases. Between the trimmed V and J ends, which lost 2 bases and 1 base, there was a span of 12 bases. Germline V gene data show CDR1 as LGHNA and CDR2 as YSLEER. The CDR3 is made up of 16 amino acids. The CDR3 sequence: CASSQYREVSYNEQFF. CDR3 in DNA: TGCGCCAGCAGCCAATACAGGGAAGTGTCCTACAATGAGCAGTTCTTC.

On this clonotype itself: A much larger clone differs by one base, so this may be a read error. Since no conserved phenylalanine or tryptophan closes the CDR3, a read error is the likely cause. The chain is built from TRBV13 and TRBJ2-3; TRBD2 matches 7 bases. Germline trimming cut 2 bases from V and 5 bases from J; bases unmatched to any gene: 10. This CDR3 spans 16 amino acids. The germline gives CDR1 PRHDT, CDR2 FYEKMQ (reference sequence). The CDR3 DNA reads TGTGCCAGCAGCTTACTAGCGGATCTAATTGGAGATACGCAGTATATT. Its protein is CASSLLADLIGDTQYI.

This clonotype showed up just a few times. V usage is TRBV30 and J usage is TRBJ1-1; D is possibly TRBD1 (5 bases). The CDR3 has 14 residues. V was shortened by 7 bases and J by 2 bases, with 17 bases between the two germline ends. Per the germline V gene, CDR1 is GTSNPN and CDR2 is SVGIG (reference sequence). CDR3 residues: CASEGAGQNTEAFF. CDR3 bases: TGTGCCTCGGAAGGGGCAGGACAAAACACTGAAGCTTTCTTT. Full variable domain (rest looked up from reference TRBV30 and TRBJ1-1): SQTIHQWPATLVQPVGSPLSLECTVEGTSNPNLYWYRQAAGRGLQLLFYSVGIGQISSEVPQNLSASRPQDRQFILSSKKLLLSDSGFYLCASEGAGQNTEAFFGQGTRLTVV.

The chain employs TRBV4-3 and TRBJ2-2; 8 positions match TRBD1. J lost 4 bases, V lost 0 bases, and 7 bases had no gene match. This CDR3 contains 17 residues. From germline, CDR1 is LGHNA and CDR2 YSLEER. CDR3 nucleotide sequence: TGCGCCAGCAGCCAAGATAGGAGGACAGGGATCACCGGGGAGCTGTTTTTT. This encodes CASSQDRRTGITGELFF.

The chain combines TRBV27 with TRBJ1-1; 7 bases match TRBD1. This CDR3 spans 17 amino acids. Germline values: CDR1 MNHEY, CDR2 SMNVEV (reference sequence). The V gene end was trimmed by 6 bases and the J gene end by 4 bases; junction bases not matched to a gene: 17. This CDR3 is CASSPTGQKGAGTEAFF. CDR3 bases: TGTGCCAGCAGCCCAACGGGACAGAAAGGTGCCGGCACTGAAGCTTTCTTT.

The chain couples TRBV6-5 to TRBJ2-2; a weak D match, TRBD1 (5 bases). V was clipped by 8 bases and J by 0 bases, with 10 bases between them. The CDR3 has 14 amino acids. Germline values: CDR1 MNHEY, CDR2 SVGAGI. The CDR3 protein is CASGHLTNTGELFF. In DNA, the CDR3 is TGTGCCAGCGGACACCTTACGAACACCGGGGAGCTGTTTTTT.

The genes are TRBV20-1 and TRBJ2-3, with D possibly being TRBD2 (6 bases). Deletions cut 2 bases from V and 3 bases from J, with 21 bases between. Germline V gene lookup returns CDR1 DFQATT and CDR2 SNEGSKA (reference sequence). The CDR3 is 17 residues long. The CDR3 nucleotides are TGCAGTGCTAGACCTATCCCTTTGCGGGAAAAAACAGATACGCAGTATTTT. Amino acids: CSARPIPLREKTDTQYF.

This clonotype was found many times. The chain links TRBV6-8 to TRBJ1-6; no firm D call. Germline V gene data show CDR1 as MNHGY and CDR2 as SAAAGT. Trimming removed 7 bases at V and 9 bases at J, with 10 bases between. This CDR3 has 12 amino acids. The CDR3 spells CASKDGRSPLHF. In nucleotides, the CDR3 is TGTGCCAGCAAGGACGGGCGTTCACCCCTCCACTTT.

Only a few counts were recorded for this clonotype. The chain has TRBV7-9 and TRBJ2-7; tentatively, D is TRBD1 (6 bases). The V end lost 2 bases, the J end lost 0 bases, and 17 bases lay between the germline ends. This CDR3 is built from 17 residues. Germline V gives CDR1 SEHNR, CDR2 FQNEAQ (reference sequence). The CDR3 region is CASSLPVVGDISYEQYF. The CDR3 bases are TGTGCCAGCAGCTTACCCGTCGTGGGGGACATCTCCTACGAGCAGTACTTC.

This clonotype was found many times. The V call is TRBV30, the J call TRBJ2-1; 14 bases fit TRBD2. Germline trimming cut 0 bases from V and 8 bases from J; bases unmatched to any gene: 9. Germline V lookup: CDR1 GTSNPN, CDR2 SVGIG (reference sequence). The CDR3 extends over 17 amino acids. CDR3: CAWSVRLGLAGADEQFF. CDR3 sequence (DNA): TGTGCCTGGAGTGTACGGCTGGGACTAGCGGGAGCCGATGAGCAGTTCTTC.

This clonotype was picked up a small number of times. The chain combines TRBV28 with TRBJ2-5; D gene unclear. V was cut by 2 bases and J by 3 bases, with 16 bases left in between. CDR1 is MDHEN, CDR2 SYDVKM, per germline. The CDR3 contains 16 residues. CDR3 coding DNA: TGTGCCAGCAGTTTAACCCCCCCGGTTGCCGAAGAGACCCAGTACTTC. This gives the protein CASSLTPPVAEETQYF.

This clonotype was detected a few times. The chain combines TRBV2 with TRBJ1-5; D is uncertain. Germline V gene data show CDR1 as SNHLY and CDR2 as FYNNEI. CDR3 length equals 16 residues. V lost 5 bases to trimming and J lost 0 bases, with 14 bases between them. CDR3 sequence (DNA): TGTGCCAGCAGTCACTACACAGCATATAGCAATCAGCCCCAGCATTTT. It yields the protein CASSHYTAYSNQPQHF.

This clonotype was seen more than once but under ten times. V is TRBV28 and J is TRBJ2-7, with 15 bases matching TRBD2. V shed 3 bases and J 6 bases; nucleotides not matched to a gene: 3. Germline V CDR1 and CDR2: MDHEN, SYDVKM. The CDR3 spans 15 residues. CDR3 DNA: TGTGCCAGCAGTTTCCGGGGACTAGCGGGAGGCGAGCAGTACTTC. This gives the protein CASSFRGLAGGEQYF.

This clonotype was seen a handful of times. The junction departs from the called germline gene at one end, perhaps through a read error. The V call is TRBV7-2, the J call TRBJ2-7; TRBD2 matches 12 bases. CDR3 size: 15 residues. Germline CDR1 and CDR2: SGHTA and FQGNSA. The CDR3 DNA sequence: TGTGCCAGCAGCCCGCGGACTAGCGGGGATTACGGGCAGTACTTC. Translation: CASSPRTSGDYGQYF.

This chain uses TRBV6-5 with TRBJ1-1, with 8 bases that match TRBD1. V shed 6 bases, J shed 11 bases, and the junction held 14 bases outside the gene matches. Germline V CDR1 and CDR2: MNHEY, SVGAGI. This CDR3 region has 14 residues. CDR3 DNA: TGTGCCAGCAGCCCTATGACAGGGGCCCAGGACGCTTTCTTT. It specifies CASSPMTGAQDAFF.

In its sample, this clonotype was seen once. The V gene is TRBV30, the J gene TRBJ2-1; D gene unclear. The CDR3 extends over 13 amino acids. With 0 bases removed from V and 9 bases from J, the gap between germline ends came to 12 bases. Germline-derived CDR1 and CDR2 are GTSNPN and SVGIG (reference sequence). CDR3: CAWSVLAVTEQFF. The DNA of the CDR3 is TGTGCCTGGAGTGTACTGGCGGTGACTGAGCAGTTCTTC.

This chain joins TRBV4-3 and TRBJ2-5, with D perhaps matching TRBD1 or TRBD2 (5 bases each). Germline values: CDR1 LGHNA, CDR2 YSLEER. V was cut by 4 bases and J by 2 bases, with 14 bases left in between. This CDR3 has 15 amino acids. The CDR3, as DNA: TGCGCCAGCAGCCCCCGGGGACGCAGACAAGAGACCCAGTACTTC. This sequence encodes CASSPRGRRQETQYF.

This clonotype was found many times. The J gene is TRBJ2-3, the V gene TRBV7-6; 10 nucleotides line up with TRBD2. Germline-derived CDR1 and CDR2 are SGHVS and FNYEAQ. V shed 0 bases and J 1 base; nucleotides not matched to a gene: 10. This CDR3 comprises 19 residues. Here the CDR3 reads CASSLAGGTSGDRTDTQYF. For the CDR3, the DNA is TGTGCCAGCAGCTTAGCGGGTGGAACTAGCGGGGATCGCACAGATACGCAGTATTTT.